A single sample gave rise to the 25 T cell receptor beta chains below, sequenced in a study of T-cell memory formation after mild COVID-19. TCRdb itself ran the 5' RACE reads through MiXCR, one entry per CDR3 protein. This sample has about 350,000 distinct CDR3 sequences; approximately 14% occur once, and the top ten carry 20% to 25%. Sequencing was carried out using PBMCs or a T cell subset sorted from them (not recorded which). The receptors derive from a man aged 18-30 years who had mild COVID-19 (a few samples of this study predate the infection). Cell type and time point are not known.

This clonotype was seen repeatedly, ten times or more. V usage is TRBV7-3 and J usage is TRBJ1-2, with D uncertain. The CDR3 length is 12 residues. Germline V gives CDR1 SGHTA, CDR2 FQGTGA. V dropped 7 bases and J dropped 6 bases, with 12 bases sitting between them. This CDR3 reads CASTHLRHGYTF. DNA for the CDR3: TGTGCCAGCACCCACCTCCGGCATGGCTACACCTTC.

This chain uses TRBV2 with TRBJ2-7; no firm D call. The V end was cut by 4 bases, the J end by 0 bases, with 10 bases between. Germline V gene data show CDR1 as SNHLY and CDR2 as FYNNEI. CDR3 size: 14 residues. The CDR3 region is CASSAVFSSYEQYF. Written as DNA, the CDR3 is TGTGCCAGCAGTGCCGTCTTCAGCTCCTACGAGCAGTACTTC.

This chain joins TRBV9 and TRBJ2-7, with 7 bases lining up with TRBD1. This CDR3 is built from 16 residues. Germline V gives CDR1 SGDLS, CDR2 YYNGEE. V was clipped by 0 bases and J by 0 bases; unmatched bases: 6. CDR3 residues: CASSVAPTGHSYEQYF. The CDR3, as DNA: TGTGCCAGCAGCGTAGCTCCGACAGGGCACTCCTACGAGCAGTACTTC.

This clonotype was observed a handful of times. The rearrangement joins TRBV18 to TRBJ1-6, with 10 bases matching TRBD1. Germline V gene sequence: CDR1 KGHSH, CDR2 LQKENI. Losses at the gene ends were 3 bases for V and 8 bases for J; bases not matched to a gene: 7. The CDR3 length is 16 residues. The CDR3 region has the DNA TGTGCCAGCTCACCTTGGGACAGGGGTTTGGATTCACCCCTCCACTTT. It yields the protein CASSPWDRGLDSPLHF.

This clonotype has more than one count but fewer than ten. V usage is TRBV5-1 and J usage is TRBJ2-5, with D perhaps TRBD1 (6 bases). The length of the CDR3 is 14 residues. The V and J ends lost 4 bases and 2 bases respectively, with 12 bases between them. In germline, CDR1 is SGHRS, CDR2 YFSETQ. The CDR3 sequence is CASSQGSGQETQYF. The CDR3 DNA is TGCGCCAGCAGCCAGGGGTCGGGACAAGAGACCCAGTACTTC.

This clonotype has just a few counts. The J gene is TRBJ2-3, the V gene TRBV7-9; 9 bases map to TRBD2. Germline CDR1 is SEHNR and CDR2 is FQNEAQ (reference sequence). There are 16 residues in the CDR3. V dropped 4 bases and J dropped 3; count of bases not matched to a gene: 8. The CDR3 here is CASSSPRAGGTDTQYF. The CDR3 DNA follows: TGTGCCAGCAGCTCCCCCCGAGCGGGGGGTACAGATACGCAGTATTTT.

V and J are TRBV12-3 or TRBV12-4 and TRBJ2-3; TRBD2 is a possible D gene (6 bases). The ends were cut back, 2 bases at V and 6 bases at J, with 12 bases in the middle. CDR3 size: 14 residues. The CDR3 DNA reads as TGTGCCAGCAGTTTAACTAGCCCCTCGGATACGCAGTATTTT. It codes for CASSLTSPSDTQYF.

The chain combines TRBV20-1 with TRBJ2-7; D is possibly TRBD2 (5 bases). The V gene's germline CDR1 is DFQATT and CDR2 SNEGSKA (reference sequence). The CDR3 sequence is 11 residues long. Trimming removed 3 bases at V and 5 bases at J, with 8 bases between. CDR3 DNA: TGCAGTGCTAGCAACGGGGACGAGCAGTACTTC. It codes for CSASNGDEQYF.

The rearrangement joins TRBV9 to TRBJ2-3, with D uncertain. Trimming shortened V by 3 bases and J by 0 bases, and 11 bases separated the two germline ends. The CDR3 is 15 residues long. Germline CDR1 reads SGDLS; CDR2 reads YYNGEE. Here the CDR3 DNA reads TGTGCCAGCAGCGACCGGGCTACTAGCACAGATACGCAGTATTTT. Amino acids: CASSDRATSTDTQYF.

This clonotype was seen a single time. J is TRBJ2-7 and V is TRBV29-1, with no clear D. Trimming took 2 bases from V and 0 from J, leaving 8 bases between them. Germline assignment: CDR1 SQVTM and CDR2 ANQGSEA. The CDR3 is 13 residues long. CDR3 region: CSVEWVGSYEQYF. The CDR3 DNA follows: TGCAGCGTTGAATGGGTAGGCTCCTACGAGCAGTACTTC.

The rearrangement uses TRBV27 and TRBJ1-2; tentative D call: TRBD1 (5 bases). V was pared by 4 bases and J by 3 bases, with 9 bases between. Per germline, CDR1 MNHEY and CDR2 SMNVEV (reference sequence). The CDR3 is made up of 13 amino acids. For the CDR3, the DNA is TGTGCCAGCAGTTCGTCGACAGACTATGGCTACACCTTC. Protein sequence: CASSSSTDYGYTF.

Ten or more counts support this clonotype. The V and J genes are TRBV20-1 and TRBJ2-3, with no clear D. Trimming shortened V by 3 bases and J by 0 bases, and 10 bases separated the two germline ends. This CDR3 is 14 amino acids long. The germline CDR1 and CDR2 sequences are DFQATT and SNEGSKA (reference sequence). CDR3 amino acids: CSASTPRSTDTQYF. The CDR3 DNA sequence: TGCAGTGCTAGCACCCCCCGTAGCACAGATACGCAGTATTTT.

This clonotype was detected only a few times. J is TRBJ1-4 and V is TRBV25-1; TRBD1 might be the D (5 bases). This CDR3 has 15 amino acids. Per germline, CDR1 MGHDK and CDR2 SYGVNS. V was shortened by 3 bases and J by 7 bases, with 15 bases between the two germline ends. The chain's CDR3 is CASSESLDKFEKLFF. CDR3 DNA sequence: TGTGCCAGCAGTGAGTCCTTGGACAAATTTGAAAAACTGTTTTTT.

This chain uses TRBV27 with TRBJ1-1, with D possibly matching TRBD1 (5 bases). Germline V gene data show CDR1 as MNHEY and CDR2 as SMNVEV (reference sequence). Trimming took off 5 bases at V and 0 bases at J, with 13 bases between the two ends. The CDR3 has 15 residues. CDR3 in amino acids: CASSRTTVMNTEAFF. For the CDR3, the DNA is TGTGCCAGCAGTAGAACGACAGTGATGAACACTGAAGCTTTCTTT.

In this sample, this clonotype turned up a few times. The CDR3 reads CASSYPVAGANVLTF. For the CDR3, the DNA is TGTGCCAGCAGTTACCCGGTGGCCGGGGCCAACGTCCTGACTTTC. The rearrangement links TRBV6-6 to TRBJ2-6; D is unclear. Deletions cut 2 bases from V and 4 bases from J, with 9 bases between. Germline V gives CDR1 MNHNY, CDR2 SVGAGI (reference sequence). This CDR3 has 15 residues.

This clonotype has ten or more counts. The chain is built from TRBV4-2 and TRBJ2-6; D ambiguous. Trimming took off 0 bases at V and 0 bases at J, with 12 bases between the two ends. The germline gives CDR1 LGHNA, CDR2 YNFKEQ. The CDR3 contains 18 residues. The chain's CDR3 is CASSQDQIRSSGANVLTF. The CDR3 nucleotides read TGTGCCAGCAGCCAAGATCAGATACGGAGCTCTGGGGCCAACGTCCTGACTTTC.

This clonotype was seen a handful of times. CDR3 protein: CASSYSQETQYF. The DNA for the CDR3 is TGCGCCAGCAGCTACTCCCAAGAGACCCAGTACTTC. The V and J genes are TRBV5-1 and TRBJ2-5; D ambiguous. The CDR3 is made up of 12 amino acids. Trimming took 3 bases from V and 1 from J, leaving 4 bases between them. CDR1 and CDR2 from the germline V gene are SGHRS and YFSETQ.

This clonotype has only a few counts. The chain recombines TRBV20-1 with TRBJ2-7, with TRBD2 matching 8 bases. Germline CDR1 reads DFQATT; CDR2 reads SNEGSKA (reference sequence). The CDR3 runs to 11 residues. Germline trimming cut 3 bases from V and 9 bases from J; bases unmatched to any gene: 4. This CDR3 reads CSASGGEVQYF. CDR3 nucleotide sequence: TGCAGTGCTAGCGGGGGGGAGGTGCAGTACTTC.

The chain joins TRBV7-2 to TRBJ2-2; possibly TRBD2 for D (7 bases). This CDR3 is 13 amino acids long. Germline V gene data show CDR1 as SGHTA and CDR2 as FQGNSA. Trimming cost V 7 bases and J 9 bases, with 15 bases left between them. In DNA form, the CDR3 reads TGTGCCAGCACCAGAGGGGGGGGCCGGGAGCTGTTTTTT. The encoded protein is CASTRGGGRELFF.

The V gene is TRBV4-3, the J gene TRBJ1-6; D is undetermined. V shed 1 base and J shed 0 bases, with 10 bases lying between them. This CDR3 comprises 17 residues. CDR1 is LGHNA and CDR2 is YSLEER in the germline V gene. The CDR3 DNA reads TGCGCCAGCAGCCAAGTGCTAGGGAGCTCCTATAATTCACCCCTCCACTTT. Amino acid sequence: CASSQVLGSSYNSPLHF.

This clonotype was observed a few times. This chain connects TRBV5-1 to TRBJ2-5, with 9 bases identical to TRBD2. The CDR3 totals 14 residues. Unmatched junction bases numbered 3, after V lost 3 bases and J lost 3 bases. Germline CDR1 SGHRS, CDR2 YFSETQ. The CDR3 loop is CASSSLAGKETQYF. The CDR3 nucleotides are TGCGCCAGCAGCTCTCTAGCGGGGAAAGAGACCCAGTACTTC.

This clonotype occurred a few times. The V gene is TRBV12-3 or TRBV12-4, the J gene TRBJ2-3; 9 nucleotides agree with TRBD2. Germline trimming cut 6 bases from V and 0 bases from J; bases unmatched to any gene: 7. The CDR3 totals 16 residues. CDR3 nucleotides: TGTGCCAGCAGCACAGTAGCGGGGGAGAGCACAGATACGCAGTATTTT. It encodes CASSTVAGESTDTQYF.

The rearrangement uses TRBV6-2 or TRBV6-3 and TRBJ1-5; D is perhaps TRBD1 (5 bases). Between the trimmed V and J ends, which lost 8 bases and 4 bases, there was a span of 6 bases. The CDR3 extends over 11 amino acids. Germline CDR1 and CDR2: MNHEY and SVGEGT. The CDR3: CASGGNQPQHF. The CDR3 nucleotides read TGTGCCAGCGGGGGGAATCAGCCCCAGCATTTT.

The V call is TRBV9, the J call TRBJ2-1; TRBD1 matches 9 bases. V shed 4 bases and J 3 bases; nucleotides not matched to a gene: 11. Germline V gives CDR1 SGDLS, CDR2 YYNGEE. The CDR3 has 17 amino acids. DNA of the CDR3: TGTGCCAGCAGCCTACCGGACAGGGGTGTGTACTACAATGAGCAGTTCTTC. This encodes CASSLPDRGVYYNEQFF.

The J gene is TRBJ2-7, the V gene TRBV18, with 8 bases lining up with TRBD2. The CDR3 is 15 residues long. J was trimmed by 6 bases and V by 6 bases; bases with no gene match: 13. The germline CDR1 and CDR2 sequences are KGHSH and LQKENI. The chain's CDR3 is CASSPGGNRLSEQYV. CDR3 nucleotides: TGTGCCAGCTCCCCGGGAGGGAATCGGCTTTCCGAGCAGTACGTC.